The 20 T cell receptor beta chains below come from one sample, sequenced in a study of shared clonotypes between healthy human individuals. Using immunoSEQ multiplex PCR, the repertoire was profiled, and TCRdb retains in-frame clones only, with some absent. The sample contains 2 million or so clones, about 94% of which appear only once. Naive CD8 isolation took CD45RO-negative cells positively selected for CCR7 and excluded terminally differentiated effector memory CD45RA+ cells. The specimen sequenced was naive CD8+ T cells sorted from blood. The receptors come from a man aged 18 to 30 in good health.

The chain couples TRBV27 to TRBJ2-7; D gene unclear. The V end lost 6 bases, the J end lost 4 bases, and 13 bases lay between the germline ends. There are 13 residues in the CDR3. Germline assignment: CDR1 MNHEY and CDR2 SMNVEV (reference sequence). CDR3 protein: CASSPSKGYEQYF. CDR3 nucleotide sequence: TGTGCCAGCAGCCCTTCGAAAGGGTACGAGCAGTACTTC.

J is TRBJ2-3 and V is TRBV5-1; tentatively, D is TRBD2 (6 bases). The CDR3 is 16 residues long. Deletions cut 1 base from V and 5 bases from J, with 17 bases between. Germline values: CDR1 SGHRS, CDR2 YFSETQ. CDR3 amino acids: CASSLIPVGGQDTQYF. For the CDR3, the DNA is TGCGCCAGCAGCTTGATCCCAGTCGGGGGTCAAGATACGCAGTATTTT.

The chain employs TRBV28 and TRBJ2-1, with TRBD1 as a possible D gene (6 bases). Looked up from germline, CDR1 is MDHEN and CDR2 is SYDVKM. The CDR3 runs to 11 residues. Trimming stripped 7 bases from V and 15 bases from J, with 16 bases between. CDR3 DNA: TGTGCCAGCAATTTCGGGCAGGGGTGGTTCTTC. It specifies CASNFGQGWFF.

V and J are TRBV5-5 and TRBJ1-1; D is uncertain. This CDR3 is built from 14 residues. The V end was cut by 0 bases, the J end by 1 base, with 7 bases between. Germline CDR1 is SGHKS and CDR2 is YYEKEE (reference sequence). For the CDR3, the DNA is TGTGCCAGCAGCTTGGTTCAGACGAACACTGAAGCTTTCTTT. It translates to CASSLVQTNTEAFF.

This clone was found once. The J gene is TRBJ1-2, the V gene TRBV5-6, with TRBD1 identical over 8 bases. Trimming removed 4 bases from V and 2 bases from J; junction bases left unmatched: 1. Germline V CDR1 and CDR2: SGHDT, YYEEEE. This CDR3 is built from 13 residues. The DNA for the CDR3 is TGTGCCAGCAGCGGGGACAGGAACTATGGCTACACCTTC. This codes for CASSGDRNYGYTF.

The chain recombines TRBV7-9 with TRBJ2-5; unclear D gene. The CDR3 length is 14 residues. V was clipped by 4 bases and J by 5 bases, with 14 bases between them. Germline V gives CDR1 SEHNR, CDR2 FQNEAQ (reference sequence). The CDR3 protein is CASSSDVLMETQYF. The DNA for the CDR3 is TGTGCCAGCAGCTCGGACGTCCTGATGGAGACCCAGTACTTC.

The V gene is TRBV5-6, the J gene TRBJ2-2, with 7 bases fitting TRBD1. The V gene end was trimmed by 0 bases and the J gene end by 6 bases; junction bases not matched to a gene: 8. Germline values: CDR1 SGHDT, CDR2 YYEEEE. CDR3 length: 16 residues. CDR3 loop: CASSLEDRETPGELFF. DNA of the CDR3: TGTGCCAGCAGCTTGGAAGACAGGGAGACGCCCGGGGAGCTGTTTTTT.

The chain combines TRBV10-1 with TRBJ2-4; perhaps TRBD1 as D (6 bases). With 7 bases removed from V and 3 bases from J, the gap between germline ends came to 10 bases. Germline CDR1 reads WNHNN; CDR2 reads SYGVQD (reference sequence). The CDR3 is 13 amino acids. The CDR3 DNA sequence: TGCGCCAGCACAGCACAGGGCAAAAACATTCAGTACTTC. Protein product: CASTAQGKNIQYF.

The chain employs TRBV28 and TRBJ1-5; D is uncertain. The germline V and J ends were trimmed by 4 bases and 5 bases, with 9 bases remaining between them. Germline assignment: CDR1 MDHEN and CDR2 SYDVKM. The CDR3 contains 13 residues. The CDR3 region is CASSSFGDQPQHF. DNA of the CDR3: TGTGCCAGCAGTTCTTTCGGGGATCAGCCCCAGCATTTT.

The count of this clone is one. J is TRBJ1-3 and V is TRBV4-1; 7 nucleotides align to TRBD1. V trimming: 1 base; J trimming: 7 bases; junction bases outside the gene matches: 10. Germline V lookup: CDR1 MGHRA, CDR2 YSYEKL. This CDR3 contains 16 residues. The DNA for the CDR3 is TGCGCCAGCAGCCAAGGTGCGGCAGGGGGGATTAACACCATATATTTT. Translation: CASSQGAAGGINTIYF.

The gene calls are TRBV7-8 and TRBJ2-1; TRBD2 agrees at 11 bases. V was pared by 5 bases and J by 3 bases, with 6 bases of the junction left unmatched. CDR3 length equals 16 residues. The V gene's germline CDR1 is SGHVS and CDR2 FQNEAQ. The CDR3 loop reads CASSVASGGFYNEQFF. CDR3 coding DNA: TGTGCCAGCAGCGTGGCTAGCGGGGGGTTCTACAATGAGCAGTTCTTC.

Details on this clone: One end of the junction does not line up with germline, which may come from a read error. The chain uses TRBV7-8 and TRBJ2-6; D gene ambiguous. The length of the CDR3 is 11 residues. Germline values: CDR1 SGHVS, CDR2 FQNEAQ. The CDR3 loop is CASSSHDPLFF. The DNA of the CDR3 is TGTGCCAGCAGCAGTCACGATCCCCTCTTTTTC.

V usage is TRBV2 and J usage is TRBJ2-3, with D maybe TRBD1 (6 bases). This CDR3 comprises 15 residues. V shed 3 bases and J shed 4 bases, with 14 bases lying between them. Germline CDR1 and CDR2: SNHLY and FYNNEI. This CDR3 reads CASSDPGVLPDTQYF. Here the CDR3 DNA reads TGTGCCAGCAGTGATCCAGGGGTTTTACCAGATACGCAGTATTTT.

The DNA of the CDR3 is TGTGCCAGCAGCCAAGAATCTGGGGACAGGGACCTCCACTTT. This gives the protein CASSQESGDRDLHF. V and J are TRBV14 and TRBJ1-6, with 9 nucleotides matching TRBD1. V was clipped by 0 bases and J by 15 bases; unmatched bases: 6. Germline values: CDR1 SGHDN, CDR2 FVKESK. CDR3 size: 14 residues. The full variable domain, with the rest looked up from reference TRBV14 and TRBJ1-6, is EAGVTQFPSHSVIEKGQTVTLRCDPISGHDNLYWYRRVMGKEIKFLLHFVKESKQDESGMPNNRFLAERTGGTYSTLKVQPAELEDSGVYFCASSQESGDRDLHFGNGTRLTVT.

V usage is TRBV5-4 and J usage is TRBJ1-1; D gene unclear. This CDR3 comprises 13 residues. Between the trimmed V and J ends, which lost 2 bases and 5 bases, there was a span of 10 bases. Per germline, CDR1 SGHNT and CDR2 YYREEE (reference sequence). The CDR3 sequence is CASSFTPETEAFF. The CDR3 nucleotides read TGTGCCAGCAGCTTTACCCCGGAGACTGAAGCTTTCTTT.

This chain connects TRBV6-1 to TRBJ1-2, with TRBD1 as a possible D gene (6 bases). Germline CDR1 MNHNS, CDR2 SASEGT. The CDR3 has 18 amino acids. Deletions cut 2 bases from V and 8 bases from J, with 27 bases between. CDR3 bases: TGTGCCAGCAGTGAACCTACAGGGTATAGAATCAAAGTTGCGGGCTACACCTTC. Encoded protein: CASSEPTGYRIKVAGYTF.

The rearrangement links TRBV9 to TRBJ2-7, with TRBD1 identical over 10 bases. J lost 4 bases, V lost 2 bases, and 6 bases had no gene match. Germline values: CDR1 SGDLS, CDR2 YYNGEE. CDR3 size: 15 residues. CDR3: CASSVDDRGLYEQYF. DNA for the CDR3: TGTGCCAGCAGCGTGGACGACAGGGGGCTTTACGAGCAGTACTTC.

This chain uses TRBV7-8 with TRBJ1-1; D is perhaps TRBD1 (5 bases). With 4 bases removed from V and 6 bases from J, the gap between germline ends came to 9 bases. The germline CDR1 and CDR2 sequences are SGHVS and FQNEAQ. This CDR3 comprises 12 residues. The CDR3 loop is CASSSQGAEAFF. DNA for the CDR3: TGTGCCAGCAGCTCGCAGGGCGCTGAAGCTTTCTTT. The variable domain in full, with the rest retrieved from reference TRBV7-8 and TRBJ1-1, is GAGVSQSPRYKVAKRGQDVALRCDPISGHVSLFWYQQALGQGPEFLTYFQNEAQLDKSGLPSDRFFAERPEGSVSTLKIQRTQQEDSAVYLCASSSQGAEAFFGQGTRLTVV.

The chain links TRBV29-1 to TRBJ2-7; TRBD1 agrees at 9 bases. Germline lookup yields CDR1 SQVTM and CDR2 ANQGSEA. The CDR3 loop spans 14 amino acids. V was pared by 2 bases and J by 5 bases, with 7 bases of the junction left unmatched. DNA for the CDR3: TGCAGCGTTGAACCGGGACAGGGCCTCCACGAGCAGTACTTC. Translated, it gives CSVEPGQGLHEQYF.

This rearrangement joins TRBV7-9 to TRBJ1-1; the match to TRBD1 covers 7 bases. The length of the CDR3 is 15 residues. From germline, CDR1 is SEHNR and CDR2 FQNEAQ (reference sequence). The V gene end was trimmed by 4 bases and the J gene end by 4 bases; junction bases not matched to a gene: 9. CDR3 nucleotide sequence: TGTGCCAGCAGCTCAGGAAGACAGGGTAGCACTGAAGCTTTCTTT. Translated: CASSSGRQGSTEAFF.